This T cell receptor beta chain originates from a study of beta chain features in type 1 diabetes. The authors sorted CD4+ naive, central memory, regulatory and stem cell-like memory cells via CD45RO/CCR7/CD25/CD127/CD95/CD27. The table lists this clone with a few counts. Its antigen is still unknown. Study results and limitations: Any HLA-type effect on TCRB rearrangement remained unresolved here. Because the template was cDNA, high-expressing cells might be over-represented. Shorter TCRB CDR3s, moderately but significantly so, were found in Type 1 diabetes patients in all four CD4+ subsets.

TCRB transcripts that were expressed got sequenced, as all of the isolated RNA had been reverse transcribed. Data came from immunoSEQ multiplex PCR; TCRdb stores just in-frame clones and leaves some out. Of 200,000 to 300,000 clones detected, roughly 20% appear once; the ten largest clones hold about 0.028%. In germline, CDR1 is SEHNR, CDR2 FQNEAQ (reference sequence). Deletions cut 5 bases from V and 4 bases from J, with 14 bases between. CDR3 length equals 14 residues. The sample comprised naive CD4+ T cells from blood. The sequence was collected from a woman between 40 and 50 years old with type 1 diabetes. V is TRBV7-9 and J is TRBJ1-2; weak D call: TRBD1 (5 bases). CDR3 nucleotide sequence: TGTGCCAGCAGCGTGACAGTCCCGGCCTATGGCTACACCTTC. This gives the protein CASSVTVPAYGYTF.